The 29 T cell receptor beta chains presented below share a single source sample, sequenced in a study of shared clonotypes between healthy human individuals. Profiling relied on immunoSEQ multiplex PCR, and the TCRdb table lists in-frame clones only, not all of them. The repertoire holds approximately 2.5 million clones, about 92% seen once, with about 0.13% in the top ten. What was sequenced was naive CD4+ T cells sorted from blood. Sample subset: CD45RA+ positively selected. Every receptor here comes from a man between 18 and 35 years old in good health.

This clone was seen a single time. This chain links TRBV6-1 with TRBJ1-2; D is unclear. In germline, CDR1 is MNHNS, CDR2 SASEGT. V lost 4 bases and J 1 base, leaving 7 bases between the germline ends. The CDR3 is made up of 13 amino acids. The CDR3 nucleotides read TGTGCCAGCAGTGGGGCGGTTAACTATGGCTACACCTTC. Translating it yields CASSGAVNYGYTF.

The rearrangement joins TRBV2 to TRBJ2-1; 8 positions match TRBD1. The CDR3 is 14 amino acids. In germline, CDR1 is SNHLY, CDR2 FYNNEI. J was trimmed by 4 bases and V by 6 bases; bases with no gene match: 5. The CDR3 loop is CASSGTGVYNEQFF. The CDR3 DNA reads TGTGCCAGCAGCGGGACAGGAGTTTACAATGAGCAGTTCTTC.

The rearrangement uses TRBV7-8 and TRBJ2-5; possible D gene TRBD1, 6 bases. CDR3 length equals 14 residues. V lost 5 bases and J 5 bases, leaving 15 bases between the germline ends. Germline V gene lookup returns CDR1 SGHVS and CDR2 FQNEAQ. In nucleotides, the CDR3 is TGTGCCAGCAGCCCCAGGGGATCGGAGGAGACCCAGTACTTC. This encodes CASSPRGSEETQYF.

V is TRBV4-3 and J is TRBJ2-5, with 7 bases aligning to TRBD2. This CDR3 contains 15 residues. With V trimmed by 4 bases and J by 4 bases, 9 bases remained unmatched. Germline CDR1 reads LGHNA; CDR2 reads YSLEER. CDR3 sequence reads: CASSRLAASGETQYF. Here the CDR3 DNA reads TGCGCCAGCAGCCGGCTAGCGGCATCGGGAGAGACCCAGTACTTC.

This clone turned up a few times. V gene TRBV2 combines with J gene TRBJ1-5; a possible D gene is TRBD1 (5 bases). With 3 bases removed from V and 4 bases from J, the gap between germline ends came to 10 bases. Germline V gene sequence: CDR1 SNHLY, CDR2 FYNNEI. This CDR3 has 14 amino acids. CDR3 sequence: CASSDRAFNQPQHF. The CDR3 nucleotides read TGTGCCAGCAGTGACAGGGCTTTTAATCAGCCCCAGCATTTT.

The genes are TRBV30 and TRBJ1-2, with a possible D match to TRBD1 (6 bases). V was pared by 4 bases and J by 2 bases, with 11 bases between. CDR3 length equals 13 residues. Germline V gene lookup returns CDR1 GTSNPN and CDR2 SVGIG (reference sequence). The CDR3 coding sequence is TGTGCCTGGACTACAGGACAGAACTATGGCTACACCTTC. Translated: CAWTTGQNYGYTF.

This clone was found once. The gene calls are TRBV7-9 and TRBJ1-3, with TRBD1 matching over 11 bases. This CDR3 is built from 16 residues. The V gene end was trimmed by 5 bases and the J gene end by 8 bases; junction bases not matched to a gene: 11. Per germline, CDR1 SEHNR and CDR2 FQNEAQ (reference sequence). CDR3 nucleotides: TGTGCCAGCAGCCCAACCGGGACAGGGGGTAGGGACACCATATATTTT. This codes for CASSPTGTGGRDTIYF.

V and J are TRBV7-2 and TRBJ2-5; the match to TRBD1 covers 8 bases. CDR1 and CDR2 (germline): SGHTA, FQGNSA. This CDR3 has 15 residues. Unmatched junction bases numbered 9, after V lost 5 bases and J lost 4 bases. The CDR3 region is CASSIRGLSRETQYF. The CDR3 nucleotides are TGTGCCAGCAGCATCAGGGGGCTGAGTAGAGAGACCCAGTACTTC. The full variable domain, rest sourced from reference TRBV7-2 and TRBJ2-5, is GAGVSQSPSNKVTEKGKDVELRCDPISGHTALYWYRQSLGQGLEFLIYFQGNSAPDKSGLPSDRFSAERTGGSVSTLTIQRTQQEDSAVYLCASSIRGLSRETQYFGPGTRLLVL.

The chain recombines TRBV5-1 with TRBJ2-1; 10 bases are shared with TRBD2. Trimming removed 4 bases from V and 7 bases from J; junction bases left unmatched: 8. The CDR3 is made up of 15 amino acids. Looked up from germline, CDR1 is SGHRS and CDR2 is YFSETQ. CDR3 bases: TGCGCCAGCAGCGATACTAGCGGGAATCCTAATGAGCAGTTCTTC. As protein: CASSDTSGNPNEQFF.

This chain uses TRBV18 with TRBJ2-6, with D unresolved. V was shortened by 3 bases and J by 0 bases, with 15 bases between the two germline ends. The CDR3 is 18 amino acids. Germline assignment: CDR1 KGHSH and CDR2 LQKENI. CDR3 DNA: TGTGCCAGCTCACCGAATATGGACGCGAGCTCTGGGGCCAACGTCCTGACTTTC. This encodes CASSPNMDASSGANVLTF.

The V call is TRBV7-2, the J call TRBJ1-2; D is unresolved. Germline V gene sequence: CDR1 SGHTA, CDR2 FQGNSA. V was clipped by 6 bases and J by 5 bases, with 16 bases between them. The CDR3 contains 14 residues. The DNA of the CDR3 is TGTGCCAGCAGTACCGGTTGGGTAGTATATGGCTACACCTTC. It encodes CASSTGWVVYGYTF. The full variable domain, in which reference TRBV7-2 and TRBJ1-2 provide the parts outside the CDR3, is GAGVSQSPSNKVTEKGKDVELRCDPISGHTALYWYRQSLGQGLEFLIYFQGNSAPDKSGLPSDRFSAERTGGSVSTLTIQRTQQEDSAVYLCASSTGWVVYGYTFGSGTRLTVV.

The rearrangement links TRBV10-3 to TRBJ1-2, with D uncertain. Germline V gene data show CDR1 as ENHRY and CDR2 as SYGVKD. Trimming shortened V by 2 bases and J by 2 bases, and 12 bases separated the two germline ends. This CDR3 has 15 residues. The CDR3 protein is CAISEGKGRNYGYTF. The CDR3 region has the DNA TGTGCCATCAGTGAGGGTAAAGGACGGAACTATGGCTACACCTTC.

V gene TRBV14 combines with J gene TRBJ1-6; D remains ambiguous. Germline V lookup: CDR1 SGHDN, CDR2 FVKESK. The CDR3 length is 15 residues. V was clipped by 0 bases and J by 5 bases, with 8 bases between them. The CDR3 loop reads CASSQESVNNSPLHF. The CDR3 coding sequence is TGTGCCAGCAGCCAAGAGTCAGTTAATAATTCACCCCTCCACTTT.

The J gene is TRBJ1-2, the V gene TRBV5-1; D is unresolved. Between the trimmed V and J ends, which lost 2 bases and 4 bases, there was a span of 6 bases. Germline lookup yields CDR1 SGHRS and CDR2 YFSETQ. This CDR3 spans 12 amino acids. As DNA, the CDR3 is TGCGCCAGCAGCTTACCCAGCTATGGCTACACCTTC. It yields the protein CASSLPSYGYTF. Combining the CDR3 with reference TRBV5-1 and TRBJ1-2 gives the whole variable domain KAGVTQTPRYLIKTRGQQVTLSCSPISGHRSVSWYQQTPGQGLQFLFEYFSETQRNKGNFPGRFSGRQFSNSRSEMNVSTLELGDSALYLCASSLPSYGYTFGSGTRLTVV.

V gene TRBV4-1 combines with J gene TRBJ1-6; D possibly corresponds to TRBD1 (5 bases). Trimming removed 3 bases at V and 10 bases at J, with 7 bases between. The germline CDR1 and CDR2 sequences are MGHRA and YSYEKL. The length of the CDR3 is 12 residues. In nucleotides, the CDR3 is TGCGCCAGCAGCCATGGGGGATCACCCCTCCACTTT. Amino acids: CASSHGGSPLHF.

V usage is TRBV14 and J usage is TRBJ2-4; the D gene is possibly TRBD2 (5 bases). The germline V gene has CDR1 SGHDN and CDR2 FVKESK. V was trimmed by 4 bases and J by 6 bases, leaving 16 bases between them. This CDR3 comprises 15 residues. This chain's CDR3 is CASSRGNLFLNIQYF. CDR3 bases: TGTGCCAGCAGCCGAGGGAACCTCTTCTTAAACATTCAGTACTTC.

The V gene is TRBV28, the J gene TRBJ2-5; 9 nucleotides match TRBD1. The trim removed 1 base at V and 5 bases at J, leaving 8 bases unmatched. The length of the CDR3 is 16 residues. From germline, CDR1 is MDHEN and CDR2 SYDVKM. The DNA of the CDR3 is TGTGCCAGCAGTTTATCATCGGGACAGGGAGGGGAGACCCAGTACTTC. This translates into CASSLSSGQGGETQYF.

The chain has TRBV29-1 and TRBJ2-3, with TRBD2 identical over 15 bases. In germline, CDR1 is SQVTM, CDR2 ANQGSEA. The CDR3 has 15 residues. V was clipped by 4 bases and J by 4 bases; unmatched bases: 3. This CDR3 reads CSVGTSGGGADTQYF. CDR3 bases: TGCAGCGTTGGGACTAGCGGGGGGGGAGCAGATACGCAGTATTTT.

V is TRBV30 and J is TRBJ2-5, with 7 bases fitting TRBD1. The germline CDR1 and CDR2 sequences are GTSNPN and SVGIG (reference sequence). This CDR3 spans 12 amino acids. The V gene end was trimmed by 4 bases and the J gene end by 5 bases; junction bases not matched to a gene: 4. The CDR3 nucleotides are TGTGCCTGGAATGGGGACAGCGAGACCCAGTACTTC. Its translation is CAWNGDSETQYF.

This chain joins TRBV19 and TRBJ2-1, with 11 bases matching TRBD2. Germline CDR1 LNHDA, CDR2 SQIVND (reference sequence). The CDR3 runs 16 residues. V shed 3 bases and J 5 bases; nucleotides not matched to a gene: 6. The CDR3 protein is CASSILAGGSNNEQFF. In DNA, the CDR3 is TGTGCCAGTAGTATCTTAGCGGGAGGGAGTAACAATGAGCAGTTCTTC.

The genes are TRBV5-6 and TRBJ2-1, with D possibly being TRBD1 or TRBD2 (5 bases each). V was cut by 0 bases and J by 0 bases, with 7 bases left in between. Germline CDR1 reads SGHDT; CDR2 reads YYEEEE. The CDR3 is 15 residues long. The CDR3 DNA is TGTGCCAGCAGCTTGGGTGGGACCTCCTACAATGAGCAGTTCTTC. Its translation: CASSLGGTSYNEQFF.

The chain employs TRBV5-1 and TRBJ2-1, with 12 bases that match TRBD2. The CDR3 is made up of 14 amino acids. The germline gives CDR1 SGHRS, CDR2 YFSETQ. Trimming took 6 bases from V and 7 from J; bases not matched to a gene: 5. DNA for the CDR3: TGCGCCAGCAAGAGGACTAGCGGGGCGAATGAGCAGTTCTTC. Its protein product is CASKRTSGANEQFF.

The V call is TRBV5-6, the J call TRBJ1-4; D remains unclear. This CDR3 has 16 residues. Germline V gene sequence: CDR1 SGHDT, CDR2 YYEEEE. Deletions cut 3 bases from V and 0 bases from J, with 12 bases between. The CDR3 protein is CASSSVSQTTNEKLFF. CDR3 in DNA: TGTGCCAGCAGCTCCGTTTCCCAGACAACTAATGAAAAACTGTTTTTT. The entire variable domain, with the rest obtained from reference TRBV5-6 and TRBJ1-4, is as follows: DAGVTQSPTHLIKTRGQQVTLRCSPKSGHDTVSWYQQALGQGPQFIFQYYEEEERQRGNFPDRFSGHQFPNYSSELNVNALLLGDSALYLCASSSVSQTTNEKLFFGSGTQLSVL.

The rearrangement uses TRBV6-5 and TRBJ2-7, with D possibly matching TRBD2 (6 bases). Trimming left V 4 bases short and J 2 bases short, with 12 bases between. Germline V lookup: CDR1 MNHEY, CDR2 SVGAGI. This CDR3 has 14 amino acids. CDR3 in amino acids: CASSSGTYTYEQYF. The DNA for the CDR3 is TGTGCCAGCAGTTCCGGGACTTATACCTACGAGCAGTACTTC.

The chain combines TRBV19 with TRBJ1-4, with a possible D match to TRBD1 (5 bases). V was clipped by 8 bases and J by 8 bases, with 18 bases between them. The CDR3 totals 14 residues. Germline V CDR1 and CDR2: LNHDA, SQIVND (reference sequence). Here the CDR3 reads CASYTGSIGEKLFF. CDR3 nucleotide sequence: TGTGCCAGTTATACAGGTTCCATTGGCGAAAAACTGTTTTTT.

Only a few counts were recorded for this clone. This chain uses TRBV14 with TRBJ1-2, with unresolved D. The germline gives CDR1 SGHDN, CDR2 FVKESK. Trimming shortened V by 0 bases and J by 7 bases, and 6 bases separated the two germline ends. This CDR3 has 12 amino acids. The DNA for the CDR3 is TGTGCCAGCAGCCAAGACAGCGGTGGCTACACCTTC. Translating gives CASSQDSGGYTF.

The rearrangement links TRBV10-3 to TRBJ2-2; 11 positions match TRBD1. CDR3 length: 16 residues. Per germline, CDR1 ENHRY and CDR2 SYGVKD. J lost 2 bases, V lost 11 bases, and 10 bases had no gene match. CDR3 sequence reads: CAATAGTGGNTGELFF. The CDR3 bases are TGTGCCGCGACCGCCGGGACAGGGGGTAACACCGGGGAGCTGTTTTTT.

The chain uses TRBV19 and TRBJ1-1; perhaps TRBD1 as D (5 bases). V shed 5 bases and J shed 11 bases, with 15 bases lying between them. The CDR3 extends over 12 amino acids. Per the germline V gene, CDR1 is LNHDA and CDR2 is SQIVND (reference sequence). This CDR3 is CASSSPGVGAFF. Written as DNA, the CDR3 is TGTGCCAGTAGTTCGCCGGGGGTTGGGGCTTTCTTT.

V and J are TRBV18 and TRBJ2-7; 8 bases map to TRBD1. V gave up 4 bases and J gave up 0 bases; unmatched junction bases: 8. Germline assignment: CDR1 KGHSH and CDR2 LQKENI. The CDR3 covers 16 residues. The CDR3 sequence: CASSRPGQGSSYEQYF. CDR3 DNA sequence: TGTGCCAGCTCACGACCAGGACAGGGAAGCTCCTACGAGCAGTACTTC.